The 7 T cell receptor beta chains below were found in one sample sequenced in a study of metastatic and nonmetastatic thyroid tumors. Ahead of thyroid surgery, no patient had received treatment of any kind. TCRdb reanalyzed the PCR reads via MiXCR. The sample carries about 24,000 clones, more than 20% recorded once. The specimen sequenced was blood. The receptors originated from a male donor with papillary thyroid cancer or a benign thyroid nodule (not recorded which). Some clones in this sample may be carry-over from other donors' samples.

The chain employs TRBV10-1 and TRBJ2-2; D gene uncertain. The CDR3 has 14 amino acids. V was shortened by 2 bases and J by 1 base, with 5 bases between the two germline ends. Per germline, CDR1 WNHNN and CDR2 SYGVQD (reference sequence). CDR3 in amino acids: CASSEGGNTGELFF. In nucleotides, the CDR3 is TGCGCCAGCAGTGAGGGCGGGAACACCGGGGAGCTGTTTTTT.

This clone turned up a few times. This rearrangement joins TRBV28 to TRBJ1-2, with D hard to call. With 6 bases removed from V and 5 bases from J, the gap between germline ends came to 13 bases. Germline CDR1 MDHEN, CDR2 SYDVKM. This CDR3 is 13 amino acids long. CDR3 sequence reads: CASRVGVRYGYTF. The CDR3 DNA reads TGTGCCAGCAGAGTTGGGGTTCGGTATGGCTACACCTTC.

As for this clone: Given a much more abundant clone one base away, this may be a read error. The rearrangement uses TRBV28 and TRBJ2-4; D gene uncertain. Germline V CDR1 and CDR2: MDHEN, SYDVKM. The CDR3 is 14 residues long. The V end was cut by 6 bases, the J end by 2 bases, with 11 bases between. The CDR3 loop reads CASSRNGSKNIQYF. In nucleotides, the CDR3 is TGTGCCAGCAGCCGCAACGGATCCAAAAACATTCAGTACTTC.

The chain recombines TRBV11-2 with TRBJ2-3; TRBD2 agrees at 8 bases. The CDR3 loop spans 16 amino acids. Germline CDR1 is SGHAT and CDR2 is FQNNGV. The ends lost 5 bases at V and 7 bases at J; junction bases unmatched: 14. This chain's CDR3 is CASSRQSTSEVNTQYF. CDR3 in DNA: TGTGCCAGCAGCCGCCAATCGACTAGCGAGGTCAATACGCAGTATTTT.

This clone was found many times. The rearrangement links TRBV2 to TRBJ1-6, with 7 positions matching TRBD1. The V gene end was trimmed by 7 bases and the J gene end by 7 bases; junction bases not matched to a gene: 7. The CDR3 has 14 amino acids. CDR1 SNHLY and CDR2 FYNNEI come from the germline V gene. CDR3 nucleotides: TGTGCCAGCATTAGGACAGGCTGGAATTCACCCCTCCACTTT. Protein: CASIRTGWNSPLHF.

This clone was detected many times. J is TRBJ2-1 and V is TRBV18; D might be TRBD1 (6 bases). The V end lost 6 bases, the J end lost 6 bases, and 15 bases lay between the germline ends. The CDR3 is made up of 14 amino acids. The germline V gene encodes CDR1 KGHSH and CDR2 LQKENI. For the CDR3, the DNA is TGTGCCAGCTCCCGCCGGGACAATTTCAATGAGCAGTTCTTC. Amino acid sequence: CASSRRDNFNEQFF.

At least ten counts were recorded for this clone. This chain links TRBV19 with TRBJ2-5; 7 nucleotides match TRBD2. With 5 bases clipped from V and 2 bases from J, the junction kept 8 bases outside the gene matches. Germline loops: CDR1 LNHDA, CDR2 SQIVND (reference sequence). This CDR3 comprises 15 residues. This CDR3 is CASSSQGGVQETQYF. Here the CDR3 DNA reads TGTGCCAGTAGTTCCCAGGGAGGGGTACAAGAGACCCAGTACTTC.